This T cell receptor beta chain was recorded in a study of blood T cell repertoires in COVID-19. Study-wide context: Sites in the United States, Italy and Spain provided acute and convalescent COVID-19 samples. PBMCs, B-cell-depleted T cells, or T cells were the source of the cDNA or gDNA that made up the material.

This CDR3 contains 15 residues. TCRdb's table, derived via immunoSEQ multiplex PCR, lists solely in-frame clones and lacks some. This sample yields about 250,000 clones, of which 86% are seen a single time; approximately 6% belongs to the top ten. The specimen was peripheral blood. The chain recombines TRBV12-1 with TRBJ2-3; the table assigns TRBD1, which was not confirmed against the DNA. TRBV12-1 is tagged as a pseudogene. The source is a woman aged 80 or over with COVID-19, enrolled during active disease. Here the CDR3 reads CASSFVWGPTDTQYF. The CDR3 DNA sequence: TGTGCCAGCAGCTTTGTCTGGGGCCCCACAGATACGCAGTATTTT.